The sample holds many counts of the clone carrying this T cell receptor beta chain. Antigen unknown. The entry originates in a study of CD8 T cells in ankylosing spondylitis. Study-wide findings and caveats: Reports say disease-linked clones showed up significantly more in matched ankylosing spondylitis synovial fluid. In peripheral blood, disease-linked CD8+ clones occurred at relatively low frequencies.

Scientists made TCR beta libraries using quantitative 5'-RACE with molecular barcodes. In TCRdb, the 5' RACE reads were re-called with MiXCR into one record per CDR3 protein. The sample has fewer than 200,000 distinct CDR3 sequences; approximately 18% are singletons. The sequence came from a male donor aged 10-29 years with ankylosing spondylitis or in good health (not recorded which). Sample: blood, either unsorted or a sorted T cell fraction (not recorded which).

The CDR3 sequence: CASSATTGRGTGELFF. The CDR3 nucleotides are TGTGCCAGCAGCGCCACGACAGGGCGGGGCACCGGGGAGCTGTTTTTT. The chain carries TRBV9 and TRBJ2-2; D possibly corresponds to TRBD1 (7 bases). CDR1 is SGDLS and CDR2 is YYNGEE in the germline V gene. V lost 3 bases, J lost 4 bases, and 16 bases lay in between. This CDR3 has 16 amino acids.